This is a list of T cell receptor beta chains from one sample in a study of blood T cell repertoires in COVID-19. TCRdb keeps only in-frame clones here, not all; method: immunoSEQ multiplex PCR. The table records roughly 430,000 clones, nearly 90% of them present only once. The sequencing input was PBMCs or T cells enriched from blood (not recorded which). All receptors derive from a middle-aged woman with acute COVID-19. Each CDR3 is given with its conserved first and last residue. D genes are given only for firm matches. Only part of the rows carry a size: once, few, many, or a class if the clone is expanded.

TGTGCCAGCAGTTTTAGCGGGGCCGCCTACGAGCAGTACTTC CASSFSGAAYEQYF . TRBJ2-7 TRBV6-5 TRBD2
TGCAGTGCTAGTACGAACAGGGTGTCCGAGCAGTACTTC CSASTNRVSEQYF . TRBJ2-7 TRBV20-1 .
TGTGCCAGCATGGGCGGGGACGACAATCAGCCCCAGCATTTT CASMGGDDNQPQHF once TRBJ1-5 TRBV2 .
TGTGCCAGTACTCAGACAGGACAGGGCTATGGCTACACCTTC CASTQTGQGYGYTF . TRBJ1-2 TRBV19 TRBD1
TGTGCCAGCAAAAACACAGGGGATAGCGGCTATGGCTACACCTTC CASKNTGDSGYGYTF . TRBJ1-2 TRBV6-5 TRBD1
TGTGCCAGCAGTTACTCGTCTGGGGGGAGTCGGACTGAAGCTTTCTTT CASSYSSGGSRTEAFF . TRBJ1-1 TRBV6-5 .
TGCGCCAGCAGCCGGCAAGGGCGGACTAGCGGGGGGGCTAGCACAGATACGCAGTATTTT CASSRQGRTSGGASTDTQYF . TRBJ2-3 TRBV4-1 TRBD2
TGTGCCAGCTGTAGTCCGACAGCCCCCTGGCAGGGCTACACCTTC CASCSPTAPWQGYTF . TRBJ1-2 TRBV6-5 .
TGTGCCAGCAGCCAAGATACCTTCTACAGGGGGCTGGATAATTCACCCCTCCACTTT CASSQDTFYRGLDNSPLHF . TRBJ1-6 TRBV14 TRBD1
TGTGCCAGCAGGGGACAGGGGGAAACTGAAGCTTTCTTT CASRGQGETEAFF . TRBJ1-1 TRBV5-4 TRBD1
TGTGCCAGCAGAAAGACAGGGGCGGGACACGAGCAGTACTTC CASRKTGAGHEQYF . TRBJ2-7 TRBV7-9 TRBD1
TGTGCCAGCAGCGGGAGGGACAGGGCCCTCTATGGCTACACCTTC CASSGRDRALYGYTF . TRBJ1-2 TRBV5-4 TRBD1
TGTGCCAGTAGTATTTGGGGACTGTCCCATAATTCACCCCTCCACTTT CASSIWGLSHNSPLHF once TRBJ1-6 TRBV19 .
TGTGCCAGCAGCAAAGATTGTATAAAGGACAGTGGATACTATGGCTACACCTTC CASSKDCIKDSGYYGYTF . TRBJ1-2 TRBV21-1 .
TGTGCCAGCAGCTATCCCGGGACAAGAAAACAAGAGACCCAGTACTTC CASSYPGTRKQETQYF . TRBJ2-5 TRBV7-9 .
TGTGCCACCTCGTCCCGGGGAAACACCATATATTTT CATSSRGNTIYF . TRBJ1-3 TRBV19 .
TGTGCCAGCAGTTTACGAGGTAGAGGAGGATCACCCCTCCACTTT CASSLRGRGGSPLHF . TRBJ1-6 TRBV27 .
TGCAGCGGAGGGACAGGGCTTTTGGTCGGGGAGCTGTTTTTT CSGGTGLLVGELFF . TRBJ2-2 TRBV29-1 TRBD1
TGCGCCAGCAGCCAAGGCCGGACAGCTGGAAACACCATATATTTT CASSQGRTAGNTIYF . TRBJ1-3 TRBV4-1 .
TGTGCCAGCTCACTCGACTCCCCTCCCGCCCATGGCTACACCTTC CASSLDSPPAHGYTF once TRBJ1-2 TRBV18 .
TGCGCCAGCAGTCCTACAGGGATCTCTGGGGCCAACGTCCTGACTTTC CASSPTGISGANVLTF . TRBJ2-6 TRBV5-1 .
TGTGCCAGCAGTGAAGGGCGGGGGCCCACAGATACGCAGTATTTT CASSEGRGPTDTQYF . TRBJ2-3 TRBV2 .
TGTGCCAGCAGCTTAGTGGGGAGTAGTTCACCCCTCCACTTT CASSLVGSSSPLHF . TRBJ1-6 TRBV7-9 .
TGTGCCTGGGCAGATTACCAAGAGACCCAGTACTTC CAWADYQETQYF . TRBJ2-5 TRBV30 .
TGTGCCTCCAGGGAAAATATCGGGGGGGCAGATACGCAGTATTTT CASRENIGGADTQYF . TRBJ2-3 TRBV10-3 TRBD2
TGTGCCAGCAGTGAAGCGCTTTCAGGCTCGAACACTGAAGCTTTCTTT CASSEALSGSNTEAFF . TRBJ1-1 TRBV6-1 .
TGTGCCAGTAGTAGGTGGGACAGTACCTACAATGAGCAGTTCTTC CASSRWDSTYNEQFF . TRBJ2-1 TRBV19 TRBD1
TGTGCCAGCAGTTATGCGCGGGGGGTAGGACGGGAGACCCAGTACTTC CASSYARGVGRETQYF . TRBJ2-5 TRBV6-5 TRBD2
TGTGCCAGCTCCACGGGGGGAGTAAACACTGAAGCTTTCTTT CASSTGGVNTEAFF . TRBJ1-1 TRBV18 .
TGTGCCAGCAGCTTGGAGCAGGGAGGACTACCCTACGAGCAGTACTTC CASSLEQGGLPYEQYF once TRBJ2-7 TRBV5-4 .
TGTGCCAGTAAGGATAGGACAGGGCCTAATCAGCCCCAGCATTTT CASKDRTGPNQPQHF once TRBJ1-5 TRBV19 TRBD1
TGTGCCAGCAGCCAGGCTCAAAGCTCCTACGAGCAGTACTTC CASSQAQSSYEQYF . TRBJ2-7 TRBV4-2 .
TGTGCCAGCAGTGAACGGCAGGGGAACACTGAAGCTTTCTTT CASSERQGNTEAFF . TRBJ1-1 TRBV2 .
TGCAGCGTAGCCCGACAGGGGGACACTGAAGCTTTCTTT CSVARQGDTEAFF . TRBJ1-1 TRBV29-1 TRBD1
TGTGCCAGCAGCGGTGGGGGGTCAGAGACCCAGTACTTC CASSGGGSETQYF . TRBJ2-5 TRBV5-6 .
TGCAGCGCCCAGACTAGCGCAAGCAATGAGCAGTTCTTC CSAQTSASNEQFF . TRBJ2-1 TRBV29-1 TRBD2
TGTGCCAGCAGTGTGCAGGCAGGGCAGCCCCAGCATTTT CASSVQAGQPQHF . TRBJ1-5 TRBV12-3/TRBV12-4 .
TGTGCCACCAGCCGGCAGGGTGGGGCAGATACGCAGTATTTT CATSRQGGADTQYF . TRBJ2-3 TRBV15 .
TGTGCCAGTAGTATTGGAGGACAGGGGGCAGGCGGGGAGCTGTTTTTT CASSIGGQGAGGELFF . TRBJ2-2 TRBV19 TRBD1
TGTGCCAGCAGCGTAGTGGGACTCCTCGCAGATACGCAGTATTTT CASSVVGLLADTQYF few TRBJ2-3 TRBV9 .
TGTGCCAGCAGTCTTTCTGAAGCTTTCTTT CASSLSEAFF . TRBJ1-1 TRBV2 .
TGTGCCTGGACTACGAGGATGCGGGCCAATGAGCAGTTCTTC CAWTTRMRANEQFF . TRBJ2-1 TRBV30 .
TGTGCCAGCTCAAATAATCGACAGGGGGCCGCTGGAAACACCATATATTTT CASSNNRQGAAGNTIYF . TRBJ1-3 TRBV18 TRBD1